The clone carrying this T cell receptor (beta chain) came up a few times. Its antigen remains unknown. This specimen belongs to a study of identical twins. Notes on the study in general: Reduced insertions were recorded for abundant cord blood beta clonotypes, with no such pattern in memory repertoires. The models systematically underestimated how much out-of-frame TCR alpha was shared in monozygotic twins. Weaker excess sharing between twins was seen in beta out-of-frame sequences.

TCRdb redid the calling of the 5' RACE reads with MiXCR, one entry per CDR3 protein. Of fewer than 800,000 distinct CDR3 sequences in the sample, about 7% were seen once. Separately, the same data were catalogued under a study of yellow fever vaccine responses in identical twins. That work states: Vaccine T cell responses of twins reportedly seemed partly convergent and partly personalized.

The sequence derives from a woman between 18 and 30 years old in good health. Sequenced input: PBMCs.

The CDR3 here is CASSPPSIGEQYF. CDR3 bases: TGTGCCAGCAGCCCCCCTAGCATTGGCGAGCAGTACTTC. The chain recombines TRBV7-9 with TRBJ2-7; maybe TRBD2 (5 bases). CDR1 SEHNR and CDR2 FQNEAQ come from the germline V gene (reference sequence). V lost 5 bases and J 6 bases, leaving 14 bases between the germline ends. The CDR3 runs to 13 residues.